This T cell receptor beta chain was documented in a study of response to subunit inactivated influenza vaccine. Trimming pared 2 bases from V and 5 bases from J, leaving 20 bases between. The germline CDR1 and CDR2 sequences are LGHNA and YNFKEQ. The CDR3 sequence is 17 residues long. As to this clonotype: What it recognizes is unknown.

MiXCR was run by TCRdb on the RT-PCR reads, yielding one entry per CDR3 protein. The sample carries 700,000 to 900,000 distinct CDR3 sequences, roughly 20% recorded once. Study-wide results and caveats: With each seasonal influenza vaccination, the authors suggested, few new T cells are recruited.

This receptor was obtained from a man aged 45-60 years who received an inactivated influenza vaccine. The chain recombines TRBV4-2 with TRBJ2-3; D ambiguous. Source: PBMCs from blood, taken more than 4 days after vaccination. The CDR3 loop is CASSQHTILDLLDTQYF. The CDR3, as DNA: TGTGCCAGCAGCCAACACACTATTCTAGATTTGTTAGATACGCAGTATTTT.